The present T cell receptor beta chain was sequenced within a study of T cells in Graves' hyperthyroidism and ophthalmopathy. CDR3 length: 17 residues. Looked up from germline, CDR1 is SNHLY and CDR2 is FYNNEI. Trimming removed 2 bases from V and 3 bases from J; junction bases left unmatched: 11. Amplification yielded TCR beta CDR3 regions, with RNA transcripts as the source. The HTBI primer set served for first-round RT-PCR of the TCR CDR3. A single record per CDR3 protein comes from TCRdb applying MiXCR to the multiplex PCR reads. The sample yields more than 300,000 distinct CDR3 sequences, about a sixth seen once. This clonotype was counted between two and nine times. The target antigen is unknown. Findings and caveats of the study: The model's output predicted ophthalmopathy at a median of around 6.9 months prior to onset.

This TCR came from a woman aged 25-40 years with Graves' hyperthyroidism that later progressed to Graves' ophthalmopathy. Sequenced material: blood. The rearrangement joins TRBV2 to TRBJ2-7; 9 positions match TRBD1. CDR3 DNA sequence: TGTGCCAGCAGTGAAATACCAGGCGGACAGGGGAGCTACGAGCAGTACGTC. It encodes CASSEIPGGQGSYEQYV.